Detailed here is one T cell receptor beta chain. Original processing notes: Estimation of nucleated cell counts was performed using reference gene primer amplification. Data came from immunoSEQ multiplex PCR; TCRdb stores just in-frame clones and leaves some out. The DNA was the basis for D and trimming; V, J and clone size are from that table. Among approximately 150,000 clones listed, 80% to 85% were seen once. This sample was included in a study of blood T cell repertoires in COVID-19. On the study more broadly: Acute-phase and convalescent COVID-19 samples originated in the United States, Italy and Spain. Sources were T cells, B-cell-depleted T cells, or PBMCs; the material itself was cDNA or gDNA.

The CDR3 has 15 residues. The V segment lost 4 bases and the J segment 6 bases; nucleotides outside the gene matches: 7. Germline V lookup: CDR1 SGHRS, CDR2 YFSETQ. The specimen sequenced was peripheral blood. V gene TRBV5-1 combines with J gene TRBJ2-3; 11 positions match TRBD2. The receptor was derived from a man between 60 and 75 years old with acute or convalescent COVID-19. DNA of the CDR3: TGCGCCAGCAGCCCTGGACTAGCGGGCATGGATACGCAGTATTTT. Its translation: CASSPGLAGMDTQYF.